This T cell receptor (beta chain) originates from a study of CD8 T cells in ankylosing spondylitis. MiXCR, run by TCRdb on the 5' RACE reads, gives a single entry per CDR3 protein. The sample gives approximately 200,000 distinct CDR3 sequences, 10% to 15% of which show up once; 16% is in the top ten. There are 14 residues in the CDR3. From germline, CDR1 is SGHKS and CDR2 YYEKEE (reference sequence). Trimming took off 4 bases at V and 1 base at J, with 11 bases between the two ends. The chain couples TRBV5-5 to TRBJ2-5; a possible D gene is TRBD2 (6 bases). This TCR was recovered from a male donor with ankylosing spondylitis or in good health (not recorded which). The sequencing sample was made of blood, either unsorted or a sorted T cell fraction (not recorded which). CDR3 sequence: CASSARGSQETQYF. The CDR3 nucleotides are TGTGCCAGCAGCGCGCGGGGTAGCCAAGAGACCCAGTACTTC.